This T cell receptor (beta chain) appears in the sequencing data of a study of OX40 agonist ivuxolimab in advanced cancers. About the research overall: The study treated patients with ivuxolimab, an agonistic anti-OX40 (CD134) antibody.

Germline V lookup: CDR1 SGHRS, CDR2 YFSETQ. Trimming stripped 0 bases from V and 3 bases from J, with 12 bases between. CDR3 size: 15 residues. Concerning this clone itself: Its specificity is not known.

The investigators sampled blood at baseline, at cycle 4 day 1, and at cycle 7 day 1. Using immunoSEQ multiplex PCR, the repertoire was profiled, and TCRdb retains in-frame clones only, with some absent. The sample gives around 35,000 clones, approximately 80% of which show up once; approximately 1.4% is in the top ten. Overall study results and limits: On average, a greater number of expanded clones characterised CD8+ T cells relative to CD4+.

The genes are TRBV5-1 and TRBJ2-5; possibly TRBD2 for D (5 bases). Sequencing used CD4+ or CD8+ T cells sorted from blood, obtained in a trial of the OX40 agonist ivuxolimab. This TCR derives from an adult with an advanced solid tumor such as melanoma, head and neck, liver or kidney cancer. DNA of the CDR3: TGCGCCAGCAGCTTGGCTGGGTTGGGAGAAGAGACCCAGTACTTC. Its protein product is CASSLAGLGEETQYF.